The rows below give T cell receptor beta chains drawn from one sample of a study of blood T cells in healthy people across ages. TCRdb re-derived calls from the 5' RACE reads in MiXCR, one entry per CDR3 protein. The data show about 290,000 distinct CDR3 sequences, about 25% seen once. The sample was blood. These receptors all come from a woman aged 70-85 years in good health. The CDR3 runs from the conserved cysteine through the conserved F or W. Fields, in order: J gene, D gene, V gene, clone size, CDR3 protein, CDR3 DNA. The D gene is left open where the match is weak. Clone size, where shown, is once, few, many, or a class for clones that have expanded.

j_call: TRBJ2-4; d_call: .; v_call: TRBV19; clone_size: few; cdr3_aa: CASSIGPSAKNIQYF; cdr3_nt: TGTGCCAGTAGTATAGGACCGTCGGCCAAAAACATTCAGTACTTC
j_call: TRBJ2-7; d_call: .; v_call: TRBV6-6; clone_size: .; cdr3_aa: CASSYGQRYEQYF; cdr3_nt: TGTGCCAGCAGTTACGGGCAGAGGTACGAGCAGTACTTC
j_call: TRBJ1-5; d_call: .; v_call: TRBV7-2; clone_size: .; cdr3_aa: CASSLDSLGRRPQHF; cdr3_nt: TGTGCCAGCAGCTTAGACTCTTTGGGGCGGCGGCCCCAGCATTTT
j_call: TRBJ2-1; d_call: .; v_call: TRBV7-9; clone_size: .; cdr3_aa: CASTGLTGPSYNEQFF; cdr3_nt: TGTGCCAGCACCGGCTTGACAGGTCCCTCCTACAATGAGCAGTTCTTC
j_call: TRBJ2-5; d_call: .; v_call: TRBV7-9; clone_size: .; cdr3_aa: CASSFGAAETQYF; cdr3_nt: TGTGCCAGCAGCTTTGGAGCAGCGGAGACCCAGTACTTC
j_call: TRBJ1-4; d_call: TRBD1; v_call: TRBV12-3/TRBV12-4; clone_size: few; cdr3_aa: CASSLGTGGGKLFF; cdr3_nt: TGTGCCAGCAGTTTGGGGACAGGGGGCGGAAAACTGTTTTTT
j_call: TRBJ2-1; d_call: .; v_call: TRBV7-2; clone_size: .; cdr3_aa: CASSLGGLRNEQFF; cdr3_nt: TGTGCCAGCAGCTTAGGGGGACTCCGCAATGAGCAGTTCTTC
j_call: TRBJ2-1; d_call: TRBD2; v_call: TRBV11-2; clone_size: .; cdr3_aa: CASSLAGLAGANEQFF; cdr3_nt: TGTGCCAGCAGCTTAGCTGGACTAGCGGGAGCCAATGAGCAGTTCTTC
j_call: TRBJ2-3; d_call: .; v_call: TRBV9; clone_size: few; cdr3_aa: CASSVDSVSTDTQYF; cdr3_nt: TGTGCCAGCAGCGTAGACTCAGTCAGCACAGATACGCAGTATTTT
j_call: TRBJ2-7; d_call: .; v_call: TRBV4-1; clone_size: .; cdr3_aa: CASSRQLSQLSYEQYF; cdr3_nt: TGCGCCAGCAGCCGACAGTTGTCACAACTATCCTACGAGCAGTACTTC
j_call: TRBJ2-5; d_call: .; v_call: TRBV20-1; clone_size: few; cdr3_aa: CSAALLETQYF; cdr3_nt: TGCAGTGCTGCGTTGTTGGAGACCCAGTACTTC
j_call: TRBJ2-1; d_call: .; v_call: TRBV4-1; clone_size: .; cdr3_aa: CASSQEGRFNEQFF; cdr3_nt: TGCGCCAGCAGCCAAGAGGGCAGGTTCAATGAGCAGTTCTTC
j_call: TRBJ2-3; d_call: .; v_call: TRBV5-1; clone_size: few; cdr3_aa: CASSLGRQSTDTQYF; cdr3_nt: TGCGCCAGCAGCTTGGGCCGGCAGAGCACAGATACGCAGTATTTT
j_call: TRBJ1-1; d_call: .; v_call: TRBV7-9; clone_size: .; cdr3_aa: CASSSQGEAFF; cdr3_nt: TGTGCCAGCAGCTCACAAGGAGAAGCTTTCTTT
j_call: TRBJ2-7; d_call: .; v_call: TRBV4-3; clone_size: .; cdr3_aa: CASSQKASSSYEQYF; cdr3_nt: TGCGCCAGCAGCCAAAAGGCATCAAGCTCCTACGAGCAGTACTTC
j_call: TRBJ2-7; d_call: .; v_call: TRBV29-1; clone_size: .; cdr3_aa: CSVAQGAGSYEQYF; cdr3_nt: TGCAGCGTTGCTCAGGGAGCGGGCTCCTACGAGCAGTACTTC
j_call: TRBJ2-5; d_call: .; v_call: TRBV7-3; clone_size: .; cdr3_aa: CASSLRPGFEETQYF; cdr3_nt: TGTGCCAGCAGCTTACGGCCGGGTTTCGAAGAGACCCAGTACTTC
j_call: TRBJ1-4; d_call: TRBD1; v_call: TRBV5-6; clone_size: few; cdr3_aa: CASSLQGTGDEKLFF; cdr3_nt: TGTGCCAGCAGCTTGCAAGGGACAGGGGATGAAAAACTGTTTTTT
j_call: TRBJ1-4; d_call: .; v_call: TRBV5-1; clone_size: .; cdr3_aa: CASSLGAGTNEKLFF; cdr3_nt: TGCGCCAGCAGCTTGGGGGCAGGTACTAATGAAAAACTGTTTTTT
j_call: TRBJ1-5; d_call: TRBD1; v_call: TRBV5-6; clone_size: .; cdr3_aa: CASSFKTGDQPQHF; cdr3_nt: TGTGCCAGCAGCTTTAAGACAGGGGATCAGCCCCAGCATTTT
j_call: TRBJ2-1; d_call: .; v_call: TRBV28; clone_size: .; cdr3_aa: CASMESYNEQFF; cdr3_nt: TGTGCCAGCATGGAAAGTTACAATGAGCAGTTCTTC
j_call: TRBJ1-6; d_call: TRBD1; v_call: TRBV19; clone_size: few; cdr3_aa: CASSSEPGQRNSPLHF; cdr3_nt: TGTGCCAGTAGTTCCGAACCGGGACAGAGAAATTCACCCCTCCACTTT
j_call: TRBJ2-7; d_call: .; v_call: TRBV4-1; clone_size: few; cdr3_aa: CASSQRGGLNEQYF; cdr3_nt: TGCGCCAGCAGCCAAAGAGGAGGGTTAAACGAGCAGTACTTC
j_call: TRBJ2-1; d_call: .; v_call: TRBV4-1; clone_size: once; cdr3_aa: CASSQPGSSSYNEQFF; cdr3_nt: TGCGCCAGCAGCCAACCAGGTAGTTCGTCCTACAATGAGCAGTTCTTC
j_call: TRBJ2-1; d_call: TRBD2; v_call: TRBV5-1; clone_size: .; cdr3_aa: CASSSSGTSYNEQFF; cdr3_nt: TGCGCCAGCAGCTCTAGCGGGACCTCCTACAATGAGCAGTTCTTC
j_call: TRBJ2-5; d_call: .; v_call: TRBV21-1; clone_size: few; cdr3_aa: CASISTGTDEWSQYF; cdr3_nt: TGTGCCAGCATCTCGACCGGAACGGACGAATGGTCCCAGTACTTC
j_call: TRBJ2-1; d_call: .; v_call: TRBV13; clone_size: few; cdr3_aa: CASSFGGPSRVEQFF; cdr3_nt: TGTGCCAGCAGCTTTGGCGGCCCCTCGAGGGTTGAGCAGTTCTTC
j_call: TRBJ1-2; d_call: .; v_call: TRBV18; clone_size: .; cdr3_aa: CASSGFEDGYTF; cdr3_nt: TGTGCCAGCTCGGGGTTTGAGGATGGCTACACCTTC
j_call: TRBJ2-1; d_call: TRBD1; v_call: TRBV7-2; clone_size: few; cdr3_aa: CASSFITQGGEQFF; cdr3_nt: TGTGCCAGCAGCTTCATTACACAGGGGGGTGAGCAGTTCTTC
j_call: TRBJ1-2; d_call: .; v_call: TRBV12-5; clone_size: .; cdr3_aa: CASGPDGDGYTF; cdr3_nt: TGTGCTAGTGGCCCTGATGGGGATGGCTACACCTTC
j_call: TRBJ2-7; d_call: .; v_call: TRBV3-1; clone_size: .; cdr3_aa: CASSQDRRGRSYEQYF; cdr3_nt: TGTGCCAGCAGCCAAGATCGGCGGGGCCGGTCCTACGAGCAGTACTTC
j_call: TRBJ1-1; d_call: .; v_call: TRBV24-1; clone_size: .; cdr3_aa: CATAAGNTEAFF; cdr3_nt: TGTGCCACCGCAGCGGGCAACACTGAAGCTTTCTTT
j_call: TRBJ2-5; d_call: TRBD2; v_call: TRBV9; clone_size: .; cdr3_aa: CASSSNPGGETQYF; cdr3_nt: TGTGCCAGCAGCTCCAACCCGGGAGGGGAGACCCAGTACTTC
j_call: TRBJ2-7; d_call: TRBD1; v_call: TRBV7-9; clone_size: many; cdr3_aa: CASSLTGVGEQYF; cdr3_nt: TGTGCCAGCAGCTTGACAGGGGTGGGCGAGCAGTACTTC
j_call: TRBJ1-6; d_call: TRBD1; v_call: TRBV9; clone_size: few; cdr3_aa: CASSGHRGGGSLHF; cdr3_nt: TGTGCCAGCAGCGGCCACAGGGGCGGCGGGTCCCTCCACTTT
j_call: TRBJ1-5; d_call: .; v_call: TRBV6-2/TRBV6-3; clone_size: .; cdr3_aa: CASSYGERRQPQHF; cdr3_nt: TGTGCCAGCAGTTACGGAGAACGCAGGCAGCCCCAGCATTTT
j_call: TRBJ2-3; d_call: .; v_call: TRBV4-3; clone_size: many; cdr3_aa: CASSQELADTQYF; cdr3_nt: TGCGCCAGCAGCCAAGAACTCGCAGATACGCAGTATTTT
j_call: TRBJ2-7; d_call: .; v_call: TRBV3-1; clone_size: .; cdr3_aa: CAGRGDEQYF; cdr3_nt: TGTGCCGGGAGGGGGGACGAGCAGTACTTC